The 14 T cell receptor beta chains below come from one sample, sequenced in a study of glioma-infiltrating T cells. Using RNA template, CDR3s of TCR alpha and beta were amplified with iRepertoire arm-PCR. TCRdb recomputed calls from the multiplex PCR reads with MiXCR, one row per CDR3 protein. Among approximately 140,000 distinct CDR3 sequences listed, approximately 26% were seen once. Sequenced material: glioma tissue, nonneoplastic brain tissue, or PBMCs (not recorded which). The source of these receptors is a human donor with low-grade glioma or glioblastoma, undergoing nonglioma brain surgery, or in good health (not recorded which).

At least ten counts were recorded for this clonotype. The rearrangement uses TRBV6-1 and TRBJ1-1; 8 bases fit TRBD1. Germline assignment: CDR1 MNHNS and CDR2 SASEGT. The CDR3 spans 17 residues. V trimming: 7 bases; J trimming: 1 base; junction bases outside the gene matches: 14. In nucleotides, the CDR3 is TGTGCCAGCACCTCGCGGACAGGGTTTAACAAGAACACTGAAGCTTTCTTT. This encodes CASTSRTGFNKNTEAFF.

This clonotype occurred many times. This chain links TRBV7-6 with TRBJ2-3; D uncertain. V was pared by 0 bases and J by 2 bases, with 9 bases between. The CDR3 is 15 residues long. CDR1 is SGHVS, CDR2 FNYEAQ, per germline. The CDR3 nucleotides read TGTGCCAGCAGCTTAGCACCGGACGACACAGATACGCAGTATTTT. Translation: CASSLAPDDTDTQYF. The full variable domain, rest sourced from reference TRBV7-6 and TRBJ2-3, is GAGVSQSPRYKVTKRGQDVALRCDPISGHVSLYWYRQALGQGPEFLTYFNYEAQQDKSGLPNDRFSAERPEGSISTLTIQRTEQRDSAMYRCASSLAPDDTDTQYFGPGTRLTVL.

This clonotype was counted between two and nine times. This chain links TRBV6-1 with TRBJ2-7; D perhaps matches TRBD1 (5 bases). The CDR3 sequence is 14 residues long. Germline-derived CDR1 and CDR2 are MNHNS and SASEGT. With 5 bases removed from V and 0 bases from J, the gap between germline ends came to 11 bases. CDR3 in DNA: TGTGCCAGCAGTTCCGGCGACAGCTCCTACGAGCAGTACGTC. Protein product: CASSSGDSSYEQYV.

A remark on this clonotype: No conserved phenylalanine or tryptophan is present at the end of the CDR3, so a read error is the likely explanation. This chain joins TRBV29-1 and TRBJ1-1, with unresolved D. Trimming took off 3 bases at V and 4 bases at J, with 0 bases between the two ends. There are 9 residues in the CDR3. Germline lookup yields CDR1 SQVTM and CDR2 ANQGSEA. CDR3 sequence reads: CSVDTEAFL. CDR3 sequence (DNA): TGCAGCGTTGACACTGAAGCTTTCCTT.

In the case of this clonotype: A much more abundant neighbour one base away suggests this may be a read error. Here the CDR3 reads CASTPRSRENEQFF. CDR3 nucleotides: TGTGCCAGCACCCCGAGGAGCAGAGAGAATGAGCAGTTCTTC. This chain uses TRBV7-9 with TRBJ2-1, with D uncertain. This CDR3 region has 14 residues. The ends were cut back, 7 bases at V and 7 bases at J, with 17 bases in the middle. Germline V gene data show CDR1 as SEHNR and CDR2 as FQNEAQ (reference sequence).

This clonotype came up a few times. This chain joins TRBV28 and TRBJ2-4; TRBD1 agrees at 8 bases. The CDR3 extends over 16 amino acids. Losses at the gene ends were 5 bases for V and 9 bases for J; bases not matched to a gene: 15. CDR1 and CDR2 (germline): MDHEN, SYDVKM. This CDR3 reads CASSAGDRWGAGIQYF. The CDR3 DNA reads TGTGCCAGCAGTGCAGGGGACAGGTGGGGAGCGGGCATTCAGTACTTC.

This clonotype has ten or more counts. The genes are TRBV6-6 and TRBJ1-2; D unresolved. Germline assignment: CDR1 MNHNY and CDR2 SVGAGI (reference sequence). Trimming stripped 0 bases from V and 7 bases from J, with 12 bases between. The CDR3 covers 14 residues. The CDR3 loop reads CASSYSIGKPGYTF. CDR3 bases: TGTGCCAGCAGTTACTCGATAGGAAAGCCTGGCTACACCTTC.

This clonotype was detected ten times or more. This sequence joins TRBV7-2 and TRBJ1-1; D not certain. Trimming removed 7 bases at V and 1 base at J, with 16 bases between. The CDR3 is 15 residues long. Per germline, CDR1 SGHTA and CDR2 FQGNSA. This chain's CDR3 is CASNLGGSGNTEAFF. The CDR3 DNA reads as TGTGCCAGCAATTTGGGAGGGTCGGGGAACACTGAAGCTTTCTTT.

This clonotype was detected many times. The J gene is TRBJ2-1, the V gene TRBV7-3; possible D gene TRBD1, 5 bases. The length of the CDR3 is 16 residues. Germline V gene data show CDR1 as SGHTA and CDR2 as FQGTGA. The V end was cut by 0 bases, the J end by 6 bases, with 15 bases between. The CDR3 nucleotides read TGTGCCAGCAGCTTAACGGGGCAGGGTAGTTTCAATGAGCAGTTCTTC. This translates into CASSLTGQGSFNEQFF.

This clonotype was observed a handful of times. The chain uses TRBV24-1 and TRBJ2-7; D perhaps matches TRBD1 (5 bases). The CDR3 loop spans 11 amino acids. Germline CDR1 is KGHDR and CDR2 is SFDVKD. The V end lost 3 bases, the J end lost 12 bases, and 11 bases lay between the germline ends. The chain's CDR3 is CATSDGAELYV. The CDR3, as DNA: TGTGCCACCAGTGATGGGGCCGAACTGTACGTC.

This sequence joins TRBV5-5 and TRBJ2-7, with 8 bases fitting TRBD1. This CDR3 is built from 16 residues. Germline V lookup: CDR1 SGHKS, CDR2 YYEKEE (reference sequence). Trimming took 2 bases from V and 1 from J; bases not matched to a gene: 8. CDR3 residues: CASSLYPGQGSYEQYV. For the CDR3, the DNA is TGTGCCAGCAGCTTATACCCTGGACAGGGTTCCTACGAGCAGTACGTC.

In this sample, this clonotype turned up a few times. This chain links TRBV7-6 with TRBJ2-1, with D perhaps matching TRBD2 (5 bases). V was cut by 2 bases and J by 1 base, with 15 bases left in between. There are 17 residues in the CDR3. Germline V gene lookup returns CDR1 SGHVS and CDR2 FNYEAQ. CDR3: CASSLSPLPGSYNEQFF. CDR3 DNA sequence: TGTGCCAGCAGCTTATCCCCCCTGCCGGGGTCCTACAATGAGCAGTTCTTC.

The chain recombines TRBV19 with TRBJ1-1; D is perhaps TRBD1 (6 bases). V dropped 8 bases and J dropped 1 base, with 14 bases sitting between them. Germline V CDR1 and CDR2: LNHDA, SQIVND (reference sequence). The CDR3 consists of 14 residues. CDR3 sequence: CASGTPQGNTEAFF. CDR3 nucleotide sequence: TGTGCCAGTGGTACCCCACAGGGGAACACTGAAGCTTTCTTT.

This clonotype has just a few counts. This rearrangement joins TRBV15 to TRBJ1-3, with no clear D. This CDR3 region has 14 residues. CDR1 and CDR2 from the germline V gene are LNHNV and YYDKDF (reference sequence). V was shortened by 2 bases and J by 4 bases, with 9 bases between the two germline ends. Here the CDR3 reads CATSRFRTGNTIYF. CDR3 bases: TGTGCCACCAGCAGATTCAGGACGGGAAACACCATATATTTT. Full variable domain (outside the CDR3, taken from reference TRBV15 and TRBJ1-3): DAMVIQNPRYQVTQFGKPVTLSCSQTLNHNVMYWYQQKSSQAPKLLFHYYDKDFNNEADTPDNFQSRRPNTSFCFLDIRSPGLGDTAMYLCATSRFRTGNTIYFGEGSWLTVV.